Presented here are 9 T cell receptor beta chains from one specimen sequenced in a study of Graves' ophthalmopathy and Graves' hyperthyroidism. Investigators amplified TCR beta CDR3 regions from RNA transcripts. First-round RT-PCR used HTBI primers; second-round multiplex PCR followed. TCRdb called the multiplex PCR reads again in MiXCR, with one record for every CDR3 protein. The table lists about 620,000 distinct CDR3 sequences, approximately 21% of them singletons. Sequenced input: peripheral blood. These receptor sequences come from a woman aged 18-35 years with stable Graves' hyperthyroidism. Some clones in this sample may be carry-over from other donors' samples.

This clonotype was recorded a few times. For the CDR3, the DNA is TGTGCCAGCAGTTACATGGTAGAGACTTCCGAGCAGTACTTC. This codes for CASSYMVETSEQYF. The chain carries TRBV12-3 or TRBV12-4 and TRBJ2-7; no definite D call. The CDR3 sequence is 14 residues long. Trimming removed 4 bases at V and 6 bases at J, with 16 bases between.

V usage is TRBV11-2 and J usage is TRBJ2-7; 8 bases fit TRBD2. The CDR3 has 16 amino acids. The V gene's germline CDR1 is SGHAT and CDR2 FQNNGV. With V trimmed by 0 bases and J by 3 bases, 7 bases remained unmatched. CDR3 sequence reads: CASSLEAASGFYEQYF. For the CDR3, the DNA is TGTGCCAGCAGCTTAGAGGCGGCTAGCGGGTTCTACGAGCAGTACTTC.

This clonotype was counted between two and nine times. The chain is built from TRBV6-1 and TRBJ1-2; D gene uncertain. Germline CDR1 is MNHNS and CDR2 is SASEGT. Trimming stripped 0 bases from V and 1 base from J, with 6 bases between. CDR3 size: 14 residues. For the CDR3, the DNA is TGTGCCAGCAGTGAAGCGGTCGGTAACTATGGCTACACCTTC. Protein product: CASSEAVGNYGYTF.

V gene TRBV27 combines with J gene TRBJ1-2; a weak D match, TRBD1 (5 bases). Trimming took 6 bases from V and 1 from J, leaving 12 bases between them. The CDR3 totals 14 residues. The germline V gene encodes CDR1 MNHEY and CDR2 SMNVEV (reference sequence). CDR3 region: CASSRTSINYGYTF. The CDR3 DNA follows: TGTGCCAGCAGCAGGACATCAATTAACTATGGCTACACCTTC.

The table lists this clonotype with many counts. The chain is built from TRBV6-1 and TRBJ1-6, with no clear D. V was pared by 1 base and J by 5 bases, with 12 bases between. CDR1 MNHNS and CDR2 SASEGT come from the germline V gene. The CDR3 covers 16 residues. This CDR3 is CASSEVGRPNNSPLHF. The CDR3 DNA sequence: TGTGCCAGCAGTGAAGTGGGCAGGCCAAATAATTCACCCCTCCACTTT.

In its sample, this clonotype was seen many times. CDR3 sequence: CASSTGTEEAFF. The DNA of the CDR3 is TGTGCCAGCAGCACGGGGACCGAGGAAGCTTTCTTT. This sequence joins TRBV11-3 and TRBJ1-1, with D perhaps TRBD1 (5 bases). Germline-derived CDR1 and CDR2 are SGHNT and YENEEA. V was trimmed by 5 bases and J by 8 bases, leaving 12 bases between them. The CDR3 loop spans 12 amino acids. The full variable domain, rest sourced from reference TRBV11-3 and TRBJ1-1, is EAGVVQSPRYKIIEKKQPVAFWCNPISGHNTLYWYLQNLGQGPELLIRYENEEAVDDSQLPKDRFSAERLKGVDSTLKIQPAELGDSAVYLCASSTGTEEAFFGQGTRLTVV.

This clonotype was counted many times. The J gene is TRBJ1-1, the V gene TRBV27, with 7 bases lining up with TRBD1. The CDR3 has 12 amino acids. Germline loops: CDR1 MNHEY, CDR2 SMNVEV (reference sequence). With V trimmed by 3 bases and J by 6 bases, 1 base remained unmatched. The CDR3: CASSFQGAEAFF. The CDR3 DNA sequence: TGTGCCAGCAGTTTCCAGGGGGCTGAAGCTTTCTTT.

This rearrangement joins TRBV29-1 to TRBJ1-1; the D is unclear. The CDR3 is 12 residues long. Germline values: CDR1 SQVTM, CDR2 ANQGSEA. The V gene lost 7 bases and the J gene lost 1 base, with 10 bases spanning the gap. CDR3: CSAEWANTEAFF. CDR3 DNA sequence: TGCAGCGCGGAATGGGCGAACACTGAAGCTTTCTTT.

At least ten counts were recorded for this clonotype. J is TRBJ1-1 and V is TRBV27; no firm D call. Trimming removed 4 bases at V and 3 bases at J, with 12 bases between. The CDR3 contains 14 residues. Germline V gene lookup returns CDR1 MNHEY and CDR2 SMNVEV (reference sequence). The CDR3 DNA reads as TGTGCCAGCAGTTCCCGGCGTGGGTACACTGAAGCTTTCTTT. It is translated as CASSSRRGYTEAFF.